This T cell receptor beta chain is from a study of T cells in Graves' hyperthyroidism and ophthalmopathy. Uncontrolled infection, other autoimmune disease, pregnancy or lactation disqualified patients from enrolment. Trimming cost V 5 bases and J 8 bases, with 16 bases left between them. The CDR3 has 13 residues. Germline V gene data show CDR1 as DFQATT and CDR2 as SNEGSKA (reference sequence). Points from the study as a whole: The model made its ophthalmopathy prediction, and onset followed a median approximately six months later. Most clonotypes expanded in the thyroid (above 0.001) were also present in blood.

Details on this clonotype: Its antigen is not known.

Authors of the study amplified TCR beta CDR3 regions from RNA transcripts. Primed by the HTBI set, a first-round RT-PCR was run on the TCR CDR3. Using its own MiXCR run on the multiplex PCR reads, TCRdb lists one record per CDR3 protein. The data contain approximately 300,000 distinct CDR3 sequences, roughly a fifth of them singletons. Sequences were obtained from blood. The receptor comes from a man aged 50 or older with Graves' ophthalmopathy. This chain links TRBV20-1 with TRBJ1-5; D uncertain. The CDR3 spells CSALRHSWEPQHF. The CDR3 DNA reads TGCAGTGCTCTCCGCCATTCCTGGGAGCCCCAGCATTTT.